This TCR beta chain was obtained from a study of T cell responses to AZD1222 COVID-19 vaccine. About the research overall: Pooled together were second doses at about 4 or about 12 weeks. Study conclusions and caveats: Across spike, vaccine-associated CD4 TCRs were found, dominant at 160-218 and 743-854.

Of note for this clone: Its antigen remains unknown.

Produced via immunoSEQ multiplex PCR; TCRdb's table is partial and in-frame only. The data contain around 33,000 clones, roughly 92% of them singletons. Germline V gene data show CDR1 as SQVTM and CDR2 as ANQGSEA. The CDR3 sequence is 13 residues long. V lost 6 bases, J lost 0 bases, and 1 base stayed unmatched. The chain joins TRBV29-1 to TRBJ1-5, with 8 bases lining up with TRBD1. The receptor was isolated from an adult in good health. This specimen was peripheral blood, taken on day 0 of AZD1222 vaccination. CDR3 amino acids: CSVQGASNQPQHF. The CDR3 region has the DNA TGCAGCGTCCAGGGGGCTAGCAATCAGCCCCAGCATTTT.